The 8 T cell receptor beta chains below come from one sample, sequenced in a study of cytomegalovirus exposure and HLA in healthy donors. The PCR used 60 Vbeta and 13 Jbeta primers. Generated by immunoSEQ multiplex PCR, the TCRdb table keeps only in-frame clones and is missing some. The table shows under 200,000 clones, with around 75% occurring only once. Sequenced sample: PBMCs. The receptors were gathered from a male donor in good health and CMV-seronegative.

This chain uses TRBV27 with TRBJ2-1; TRBD2 aligns across 9 bases. With V trimmed by 4 bases and J by 8 bases, 12 bases remained unmatched. The V gene's germline CDR1 is MNHEY and CDR2 SMNVEV (reference sequence). The CDR3 consists of 16 residues. This CDR3 is CASSSLGRGGSDEQFF. In DNA form, the CDR3 reads TGTGCCAGCAGTTCACTCGGGCGGGGGGGCTCGGATGAGCAGTTCTTC.

This clone turned up a few times. The gene calls are TRBV5-1 and TRBJ2-2; 7 bases match TRBD1. CDR1 and CDR2 from the germline V gene are SGHRS and YFSETQ. The CDR3 extends over 16 amino acids. J gave up 0 bases and V 2 bases, and 4 bases lay outside the gene matches. CDR3 region: CASSLRQGTNTGELFF. For the CDR3, the DNA is TGCGCCAGCAGCTTACGACAGGGAACGAACACCGGGGAGCTGTTTTTT.

V gene TRBV9 combines with J gene TRBJ2-3; D is uncertain. CDR3 length equals 14 residues. Germline V gene sequence: CDR1 SGDLS, CDR2 YYNGEE. The V gene lost 6 bases and the J gene lost 0 bases, with 11 bases spanning the gap. The CDR3 region is CASTTGLSTDTQYF. The CDR3 coding sequence is TGTGCCAGCACCACTGGTTTAAGCACAGATACGCAGTATTTT.

The V call is TRBV7-9, the J call TRBJ2-6; 7 bases map to TRBD1. The CDR3 is 17 residues long. The V and J ends lost 1 base and 0 bases, in that order; junction bases with no gene match: 3. Germline lookup yields CDR1 SEHNR and CDR2 FQNEAQ (reference sequence). The CDR3 here is CASSLGTGTSGANVLTF. The CDR3 region has the DNA TGTGCCAGCAGCTTAGGGACAGGAACCTCTGGGGCCAACGTCCTGACTTTC.

The chain has TRBV10-3 and TRBJ2-5, with D possibly TRBD1 on 5 matching bases. V dropped 3 bases and J dropped 11 bases, with 10 bases sitting between them. Germline V gives CDR1 ENHRY, CDR2 SYGVKD. This CDR3 is built from 11 residues. The CDR3 sequence: CAISDRDEQYF. Written as DNA, the CDR3 is TGTGCCATCAGTGACAGGGATGAGCAGTACTTC.

This clone was found once. The genes are TRBV7-9 and TRBJ1-1; D is possibly TRBD1 (5 bases). The V end lost 4 bases, the J end lost 5 bases, and 17 bases lay between the germline ends. This CDR3 region has 15 residues. Germline V gives CDR1 SEHNR, CDR2 FQNEAQ (reference sequence). The CDR3: CASSSPSRVSTEAFF. CDR3 sequence (DNA): TGTGCCAGCAGCTCCCCAAGCAGGGTATCAACTGAAGCTTTCTTT.

J is TRBJ2-2 and V is TRBV29-1, with 8 bases that match TRBD2. Germline lookup yields CDR1 SQVTM and CDR2 ANQGSEA. V was pared by 4 bases and J by 1 base, with 8 bases of the junction left unmatched. The CDR3 contains 16 residues. The CDR3 nucleotides are TGCAGCGTTGGAAAGCGGGGGACGATGAACACCGGGGAGCTGTTTTTT. Amino acid sequence: CSVGKRGTMNTGELFF.

The rearrangement uses TRBV11-2 and TRBJ2-1; the match to TRBD1 covers 8 bases. Germline CDR1 and CDR2: SGHAT and FQNNGV. The CDR3 loop spans 18 amino acids. Trimming cost V 4 bases and J 6 bases; bases outside gene matches: 17. The CDR3 DNA reads TGTGCCAGCAGCTCAAGTCAATTCGGACAGGGCATTGCCAATGAGCAGTTCTTC. Protein product: CASSSSQFGQGIANEQFF.